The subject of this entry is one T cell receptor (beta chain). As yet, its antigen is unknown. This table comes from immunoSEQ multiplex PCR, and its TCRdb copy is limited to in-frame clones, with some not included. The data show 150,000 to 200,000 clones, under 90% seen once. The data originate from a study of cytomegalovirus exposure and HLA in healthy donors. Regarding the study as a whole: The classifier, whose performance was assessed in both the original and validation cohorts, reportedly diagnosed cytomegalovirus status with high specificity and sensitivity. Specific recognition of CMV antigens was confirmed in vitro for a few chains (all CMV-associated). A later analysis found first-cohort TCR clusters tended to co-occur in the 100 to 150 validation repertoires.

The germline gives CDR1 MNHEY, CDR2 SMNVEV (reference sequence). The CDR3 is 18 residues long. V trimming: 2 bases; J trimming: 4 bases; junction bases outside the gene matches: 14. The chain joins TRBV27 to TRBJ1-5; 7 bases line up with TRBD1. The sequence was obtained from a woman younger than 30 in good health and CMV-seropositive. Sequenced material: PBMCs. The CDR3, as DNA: TGTGCCAGCAGTTTACCAGACAGGGATGTTACCGGTAATCAGCCCCAGCATTTT. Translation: CASSLPDRDVTGNQPQHF.